This record concerns one T cell receptor (beta chain) sequence. Its antigen is unknown. Approximately 9 x 10^4 naive or memory CD4+ cells were cultured with CEF peptides for roughly eleven days. This specimen comes from a study of CD4 T cells in relation to SARS-CoV-2 and coronaviruses. Study at large: ViraFEST: approximately 10-day antigen culture of PBMCs, then TCR beta CDR3 sequencing. Overall study findings and caveats: SARS-CoV-2-driven expansion was significantly weaker in crossreactive than monoreactive clones. Samples before the pandemic and after infection were not matched within any donor.

Deletions cut 3 bases from V and 4 bases from J, with 10 bases between. Germline CDR1 reads LNHNV; CDR2 reads YYDKDF (reference sequence). The length of the CDR3 is 14 residues. The table came from immunoSEQ multiplex PCR; TCRdb's copy has only in-frame clones and leaves some out. The repertoire holds around 34,000 clones, under 80% seen once, with roughly 22% in the top ten. The clonotype originates from an adult with COVID-19. Sequencing was carried out using memory CD4+ T cells from PBMCs, cultured in vitro. This sequence joins TRBV15 and TRBJ2-1, with D possibly being TRBD2 (6 bases). CDR3 loop: CATSRGRGYNEQFF. The CDR3 DNA reads as TGTGCCACCAGCAGGGGGCGGGGATACAATGAGCAGTTCTTC.